This T cell receptor (beta chain) was recorded in a study of cytomegalovirus exposure and HLA in healthy donors. Study at large: Researchers previously reported finding 90 million to 120 million unique TCR beta sequences from some 180 million T cells. Study-wide results and limits: The records held CMV serostatus as the only immune exposure information. Relative to the approximately 700-donor mean, N-insertions were reportedly fewer in an Asian-associated ancestry cluster in a later analysis. Segments of the TCR beta V type were, in most cases, productive about 90% or about 30% of the time in an earlier analysis.

As regards this clone: Antigen specificity is unknown.

Primers: 60 Vbeta forward and 13 Jbeta reverse. Method: immunoSEQ multiplex PCR; TCRdb's copy keeps in-frame clones and lacks some. The sample yields 150,000 to 200,000 clones, approximately 83% seen once. The sequenced sample was PBMCs. This clonotype was obtained from a young man in good health and CMV-seropositive.

CDR3 sequence (DNA): TGTGCCAGTGCCACAAACAGGGGTTGGACTGAAGCTTTCTTT. Protein sequence: CASATNRGWTEAFF. The chain has TRBV27 and TRBJ1-1; 7 bases are shared with TRBD1. The ends lost 9 bases at V and 5 bases at J; junction bases unmatched: 12. The CDR3 has 14 amino acids. Germline V lookup: CDR1 MNHEY, CDR2 SMNVEV (reference sequence).